In its sample, the clone carrying this T cell receptor (beta chain) was seen many times. Its antigen remains unidentified. The V gene's germline CDR1 is SGHTA and CDR2 FQGNSA. Trimming stripped 5 bases from V and 0 bases from J, with 12 bases between. This CDR3 is built from 15 residues. The record originates from a study of early T cells in non-severe SARS-CoV-2 infection. Study-wide results and caveats: Missing private and CD4 specificities, VDJdb matching favored anti-spike CD8 responses.

TCRdb re-called the 5' RACE reads through MiXCR, storing one row per CDR3 protein. The table lists tens of thousands of distinct CDR3 sequences, 6.5% of them singletons. This receptor was obtained from an adult who was a healthcare worker with PCR-confirmed SARS-CoV-2 infection or an uninfected control (not recorded which). This sample comprised whole blood, obtained at baseline. The chain has TRBV7-2 and TRBJ2-3, with unresolved D. CDR3: CASSPRGRSTDTQYF. DNA for the CDR3: TGTGCCAGCAGCCCGCGTGGCAGAAGCACAGATACGCAGTATTTT.